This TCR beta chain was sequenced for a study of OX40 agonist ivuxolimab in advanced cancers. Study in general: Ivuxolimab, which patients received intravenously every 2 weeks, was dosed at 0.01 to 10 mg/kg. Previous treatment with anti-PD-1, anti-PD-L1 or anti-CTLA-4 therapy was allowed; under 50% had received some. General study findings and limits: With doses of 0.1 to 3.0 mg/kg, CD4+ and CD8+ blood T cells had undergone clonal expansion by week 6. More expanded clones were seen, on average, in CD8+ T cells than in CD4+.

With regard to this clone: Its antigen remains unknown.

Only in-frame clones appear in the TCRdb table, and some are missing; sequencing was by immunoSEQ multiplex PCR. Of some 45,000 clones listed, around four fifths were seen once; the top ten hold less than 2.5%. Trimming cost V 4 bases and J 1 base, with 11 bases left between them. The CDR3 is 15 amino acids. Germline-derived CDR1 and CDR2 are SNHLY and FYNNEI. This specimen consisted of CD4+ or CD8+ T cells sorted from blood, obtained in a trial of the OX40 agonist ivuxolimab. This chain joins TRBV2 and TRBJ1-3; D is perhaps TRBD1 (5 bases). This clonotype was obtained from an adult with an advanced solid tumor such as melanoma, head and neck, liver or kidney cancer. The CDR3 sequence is CASSAPGRSGNTIYF. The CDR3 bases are TGTGCCAGCAGTGCGCCAGGGCGGTCTGGAAACACCATATATTTT.